This is a list of T cell receptor beta chains from one sample in a study of molecular identifiers for immune sequencing clone quantification. TCRdb reanalysed the PCR reads using MiXCR and keeps one entry per CDR3 protein. Of 250,000 to 350,000 distinct CDR3 sequences in the sample, 20% to 25% are singletons; the top ten hold approximately 0.84%. The source material was naive CD8+ T cells from blood, with Jurkat cell RNA spiked in. These receptors were collected from a human donor in good health. Some libraries in this study had Jurkat cell RNA spiked in. Each CDR3 is given with its conserved first and last residue. A D gene is named only where the DNA matches it firmly. A row's size may be missing; if present it is once, few, many or a size class.

TRBD1 | TRBJ2-7 | . | TRBV29-1 | TGCAGCGTAGAGTACCGGGACAGGAGCTCCTACGAGCAGTACTTC | CSVEYRDRSSYEQYF
. | TRBJ1-1 | many | TRBV29-1 | TGCAGGGTGACAGTGAACACTGAAGCTTTCTTT | CRVTVNTEAFF
. | TRBJ2-7 | few | TRBV11-2 | TGTGCCAGCAGCAACGAGCGGCTCTACGAGCAGTACTTC | CASSNERLYEQYF
. | TRBJ2-1 | many | TRBV5-6 | TGTGCCAGCAGCACGGCGCAGGGACCCTACAATGAGCAGTTCTTC | CASSTAQGPYNEQFF
TRBD2 | TRBJ2-3 | few | TRBV7-3 | TGTGCCAGCAGCGGAACAGCGGGAGGGAGAGATACGCAGTATTTT | CASSGTAGGRDTQYF
. | TRBJ2-1 | many | TRBV30 | TGTGCCTGGACACTCCACAATGAGCAGTTCTTC | CAWTLHNEQFF
. | TRBJ2-3 | many | TRBV12-3/TRBV12-4 | TGTGCCAGCAGTTTGGGGAGTACAGATACGCAGTATTTT | CASSLGSTDTQYF
TRBD2 | TRBJ2-1 | many | TRBV20-1 | TGCAGTGCTAGAAAACTAGCGGGCACATACAATGAGCAGTTCTTC | CSARKLAGTYNEQFF
. | TRBJ1-2 | many | TRBV3-1 | TGTGCCAGCAGCCAAAGGGGAGTGGTGAACTATGGCTACACCTTC | CASSQRGVVNYGYTF
. | TRBJ2-7 | many | TRBV6-1 | TGTGCCAGCGGCCTTTGGGGCGGGTACGAGCAGTACTTC | CASGLWGGYEQYF
. | TRBJ2-5 | few | TRBV4-2 | TGTGCCAGCAGCCAAGAAGGGGAGGTAGAGGTCGAGACCCAGTACTTC | CASSQEGEVEVETQYF
. | TRBJ1-1 | many | TRBV5-1 | TGCGCCAGCAGCTCTACCCCGACAGGATGGAACACTGAAGCTTTCTTT | CASSSTPTGWNTEAFF
TRBD2 | TRBJ2-2 | many | TRBV7-9 | TGTGCCAGCAGCCCAGAAGGACTAGCGGGAGGAAGCACCGGGGAGCTGTTTTTT | CASSPEGLAGGSTGELFF
TRBD1 | TRBJ2-5 | . | TRBV30 | TGTGCCTGGAGTCATGACAGGGGGTTAGAGACCCAGTACTTC | CAWSHDRGLETQYF
TRBD2 | TRBJ2-7 | . | TRBV7-9 | TGTGCCAGCAGCTTCGGGACTAGCGGCCTCTACGAGCAGTACTTC | CASSFGTSGLYEQYF
. | TRBJ1-1 | few | TRBV27 | TGTGCCAGCAGTTTACTGCAGCCGACAGTGCACACTGAAGCTTTCTTT | CASSLLQPTVHTEAFF
. | TRBJ2-7 | many | TRBV2 | TGTGCCAGCAGTGAAGCCGGCAGCTCCGTCTACGAGCAGTACTTC | CASSEAGSSVYEQYF
. | TRBJ2-2 | few | TRBV6-5 | TGTGCCAGCAGTACACAGGAAAACACCGGGGAGCTGTTTTTT | CASSTQENTGELFF
. | TRBJ1-1 | many | TRBV30 | TGTGCCAGCCGGGGCCGCGGAGAAGGGACTGAAGCTTTCTTT | CASRGRGEGTEAFF
. | TRBJ2-7 | few | TRBV7-2 | TGTGCCAGCAGCTTAATGGTCCTAACGGGGGAACCAAGCTACGAGCAGTACTTC | CASSLMVLTGEPSYEQYF
. | TRBJ1-2 | many | TRBV19 | TGTGCCAGTAGTATAGAATTGGACTACACCTTC | CASSIELDYTF
. | TRBJ2-7 | few | TRBV29-1 | TGCAGCGTGGCCGACTGGGGCGCCGAGCAGTACTTC | CSVADWGAEQYF
TRBD2 | TRBJ2-7 | many | TRBV29-1 | TGCAGCGTTGAAGGGCGGGGGAGAGCCTACGAGCAGTACTTC | CSVEGRGRAYEQYF
. | TRBJ1-2 | many | TRBV4-1 | TGCGCCAGCAGCCAAGATCCAGGGACCCCTGGAGGCTATGGCTACACCTTC | CASSQDPGTPGGYGYTF
TRBD2 | TRBJ2-3 | few | TRBV12-3/TRBV12-4 | TGTGCCAGCAGTTTCACCCCTACTAGCGGTACGCAGTATTTT | CASSFTPTSGTQYF
. | TRBJ2-7 | many | TRBV27 | TGTGCCAGCAGTCTGGGGGGGCCTACCTACGAGCAGTACTTC | CASSLGGPTYEQYF
. | TRBJ1-3 | many | TRBV14 | TGTGCCAGCAGTGTCGATTGGGGTCGCTCTGGAAACACCATATATTTT | CASSVDWGRSGNTIYF
TRBD1 | TRBJ2-7 | . | TRBV6-5 | TGTGCCAGCAGTTACTTCAGGGGGACCGCCTACGAGCAGTACTTC | CASSYFRGTAYEQYF
. | TRBJ1-1 | many | TRBV29-1 | TGCAGCGTTGGGTATGGCAGCATGAACACTGAAGCTTTCTTT | CSVGYGSMNTEAFF
. | TRBJ1-5 | many | TRBV6-2/TRBV6-3 | TGTGCCAGCAGTTCTGTTCAGGGTTACGGTCAGCCCCAGCATTTT | CASSSVQGYGQPQHF
. | TRBJ2-3 | many | TRBV15 | TGTGCCACCAGCGAGATGCGATATAGCACAGATACGCAGTATTTT | CATSEMRYSTDTQYF
. | TRBJ2-7 | many | TRBV6-5 | TGTGCCAGCAGTCCAGGTGCGAGGGAGCAGTACTTC | CASSPGAREQYF
. | TRBJ2-7 | many | TRBV4-3 | TGCGCCAGCAGCCAGGGAATCAATGTATACGAGCAGTACTTC | CASSQGINVYEQYF
. | TRBJ2-2 | many | TRBV2 | TGTGCCAGCAGTGTCTCCCGCCGCAACACCGGGGAGCTGTTTTTT | CASSVSRRNTGELFF
TRBD2 | TRBJ2-3 | many | TRBV15 | TGTGCCACCAGCAGAGACTGGACTAGCGGGGCAGATACGCAGTATTTT | CATSRDWTSGADTQYF
TRBD1 | TRBJ2-5 | many | TRBV4-3 | TGCGCCAGCAGCCAATACAGGGGGCTGGGTGAGACCCAGTACTTC | CASSQYRGLGETQYF
. | TRBJ2-5 | many | TRBV9 | TGTGCCAGCAGCGGAGCGGGTACGGGCCTCCAAGAGACCCAGTACTTC | CASSGAGTGLQETQYF